These 18 T cell receptor beta chains came from one sample sequenced in a study of PD-L1 blockade in urothelial cancer. This table comes from immunoSEQ multiplex PCR, and its TCRdb copy is limited to in-frame clones, with some not included. The table lists 95,000 to 150,000 clones, around 86% of them singletons, with 2.4% in the top ten. Time point indicated: peripheral blood 6 weeks after treatment start. The starting material was PBMCs, obtained around atezolizumab (anti-PD-L1) treatment. Source of these receptors: a man between 45 and 60 years old with urothelial cancer.

CDR3 amino acids: CASSAEAEGRRTQETQYF. The CDR3 DNA sequence: TGCGCCAGCAGCGCAGAGGCAGAGGGAAGACGGACCCAAGAGACCCAGTACTTC. The chain employs TRBV4-1 and TRBJ2-5; TRBD2 might be the D (5 bases). This CDR3 spans 18 amino acids. Trimming took off 5 bases at V and 1 base at J, with 23 bases between the two ends. Per the germline V gene, CDR1 is MGHRA and CDR2 is YSYEKL.

The J gene is TRBJ2-1, the V gene TRBV28; the D gene is possibly TRBD2 (6 bases). Deletions cut 4 bases from V and 2 bases from J, with 12 bases between. Germline-derived CDR1 and CDR2 are MDHEN and SYDVKM. The CDR3 loop spans 15 amino acids. Here the CDR3 DNA reads TGTGCCAGCAGTTCGCTAGCGACTACCTACAATGAGCAGTTCTTC. As protein: CASSSLATTYNEQFF.

The chain has TRBV27 and TRBJ2-7; D unclear. Trimming removed 7 bases at V and 0 bases at J, with 13 bases between. The germline V gene has CDR1 MNHEY and CDR2 SMNVEV (reference sequence). The CDR3 has 14 residues. For the CDR3, the DNA is TGTGCCAGCAAACGCGGCAGTGGCTCCTACGAGCAGTACTTC. It yields the protein CASKRGSGSYEQYF.

Note on this clone: This sample also contains other DNA sequences that code for the same CDR3. V gene TRBV5-1 combines with J gene TRBJ1-5; no definite D call. V lost 2 bases, J lost 7 bases, and 10 bases lay in between. The germline gives CDR1 SGHRS, CDR2 YFSETQ. The CDR3 loop spans 13 amino acids. The CDR3 DNA reads TGCGCCAGCAGCTTTGGGCAAGGACAGCCCCAGCATTTT. This codes for CASSFGQGQPQHF.

This sequence joins TRBV28 and TRBJ2-1; 11 nucleotides line up with TRBD2. The CDR3 totals 14 residues. Germline loops: CDR1 MDHEN, CDR2 SYDVKM. The junction had 0 bases not matched to a gene; V was cut back by 8 bases and J by 0 bases. CDR3 residues: CASGLAGSYNEQFF. CDR3 nucleotide sequence: TGTGCCAGCGGACTAGCGGGCTCCTACAATGAGCAGTTCTTC. Full variable domain (rest looked up from reference TRBV28 and TRBJ2-1): DVKVTQSSRYLVKRTGEKVFLECVQDMDHENMFWYRQDPGLGLRLIYFSYDVKMKEKGDIPEGYSVSREKKERFSLILESASTNQTSMYLCASGLAGSYNEQFFGPGTRLTVL.

The chain combines TRBV6-1 with TRBJ1-6, with D possibly being TRBD1 (5 bases). CDR1 and CDR2 from the germline V gene are MNHNS and SASEGT. This CDR3 has 15 amino acids. Trimming shortened V by 3 bases and J by 7 bases, and 13 bases separated the two germline ends. The CDR3 nucleotides read TGTGCCAGCAGTGAGATGTTAGGGGTAAATTCACCCCTCCACTTT. Its translation: CASSEMLGVNSPLHF.

V usage is TRBV10-3 and J usage is TRBJ2-1; weak D call: TRBD2 (5 bases). CDR3 length equals 14 residues. CDR1 is ENHRY, CDR2 SYGVKD, per germline. V was shortened by 0 bases and J by 4 bases, with 7 bases between the two germline ends. The CDR3 reads CAISESGRYNEQFF. In DNA, the CDR3 is TGTGCCATCAGTGAGTCAGGGAGATACAATGAGCAGTTCTTC.

Written as DNA, the CDR3 is TGTGCCAGCAGCTACGGGAGATACACTGAAGCTTTCTTT. This translates into CASSYGRYTEAFF. The chain couples TRBV7-2 to TRBJ1-1; D not resolved. V dropped 4 bases and J dropped 3 bases, with 9 bases sitting between them. In germline, CDR1 is SGHTA, CDR2 FQGNSA. The CDR3 runs 13 residues.

The chain uses TRBV19 and TRBJ2-4, with a weak D call TRBD2 (7 bases). This CDR3 is 13 amino acids long. Trimming removed 6 bases from V and 9 bases from J, with 15 bases in between. Germline CDR1 reads LNHDA; CDR2 reads SQIVND (reference sequence). CDR3 DNA sequence: TGTGCCAGTAGCAACCAGGGAGGGGGCATTCAGTACTTC. This translates into CASSNQGGGIQYF.

This chain uses TRBV5-1 with TRBJ2-3, with D possibly being TRBD2 (5 bases). Per the germline V gene, CDR1 is SGHRS and CDR2 is YFSETQ. V shed 4 bases and J shed 5 bases, with 8 bases lying between them. The CDR3 sequence is 12 residues long. CDR3 in DNA: TGCGCCAGCAGCAATACTAGAGATACGCAGTATTTT. Protein product: CASSNTRDTQYF.

The chain couples TRBV15 to TRBJ2-7; tentatively, D is TRBD2 (5 bases). The CDR3 loop spans 14 amino acids. Trimming shortened V by 0 bases and J by 1 base, and 7 bases separated the two germline ends. Germline V gives CDR1 LNHNV, CDR2 YYDKDF (reference sequence). The CDR3 reads CATSRDGGSYEQYF. For the CDR3, the DNA is TGTGCCACCAGCAGAGATGGCGGGTCCTACGAGCAGTACTTC.

The V and J genes are TRBV7-9 and TRBJ1-4; no clear D. Germline V gives CDR1 SEHNR, CDR2 FQNEAQ (reference sequence). The CDR3 is 16 amino acids. V was pared by 4 bases and J by 0 bases, with 12 bases between. The DNA for the CDR3 is TGTGCCAGCAGCTCATTTACACCTGCAACTAATGAAAAACTGTTTTTT. It is translated as CASSSFTPATNEKLFF.

The rearrangement links TRBV5-1 to TRBJ1-6, with 7 bases matching TRBD1. V was pared by 0 bases and J by 6 bases, with 3 bases of the junction left unmatched. The CDR3 is 15 amino acids. Germline loops: CDR1 SGHRS, CDR2 YFSETQ. The CDR3 coding sequence is TGCGCCAGCAGCTTGGAGGCAGGGGGTAATTCACCCCTCCACTTT. Translated, it gives CASSLEAGGNSPLHF.

CDR3 loop: CASMEGYEQYF. CDR3 in DNA: TGTGCCAGCATGGAGGGATACGAGCAGTACTTC. The rearrangement joins TRBV6-5 to TRBJ2-7; a weak D match, TRBD2 (6 bases). Trimming shortened V by 7 bases and J by 4 bases, and 8 bases separated the two germline ends. The CDR3 contains 11 residues. The germline V gene has CDR1 MNHEY and CDR2 SVGAGI.

J is TRBJ2-5 and V is TRBV27; a possible D gene is TRBD2 (6 bases). Germline CDR1 MNHEY, CDR2 SMNVEV (reference sequence). This CDR3 is 15 amino acids long. With 1 base removed from V and 2 bases from J, the gap between germline ends came to 11 bases. CDR3 in amino acids: CASSLYSGLQETQYF. In nucleotides, the CDR3 is TGTGCCAGCAGTTTATATAGCGGCTTACAAGAGACCCAGTACTTC.

This chain links TRBV11-1 with TRBJ2-1; D possibly corresponds to TRBD2 (5 bases). The CDR3 has 16 residues. Trimming stripped 5 bases from V and 2 bases from J, with 16 bases between. The V gene's germline CDR1 is SGHAT and CDR2 FQDESV (reference sequence). The CDR3 DNA reads as TGTGCCAGCAGCCCGGGCGGGCAGACTCCCTACAATGAGCAGTTCTTC. Protein: CASSPGGQTPYNEQFF.

J is TRBJ1-2 and V is TRBV30; D not resolved. The CDR3 spans 14 residues. Germline values: CDR1 GTSNPN, CDR2 SVGIG (reference sequence). V lost 0 bases to trimming and J lost 7 bases, with 15 bases between them. CDR3 sequence (DNA): TGTGCCTGGAGTGTAGTTGGGCAGGCGCTTGGCTACACCTTC. It translates to CAWSVVGQALGYTF.

This chain links TRBV2 with TRBJ1-1, with D perhaps TRBD1 (6 bases). CDR1 is SNHLY, CDR2 FYNNEI, per germline. CDR3 length: 15 residues. The ends were cut back, 6 bases at V and 5 bases at J, with 19 bases in the middle. The CDR3 here is CASRNKQGSGTEAFF. CDR3 in DNA: TGTGCCAGCAGGAACAAACAGGGATCAGGGACTGAAGCTTTCTTT.